Reported below is one T cell receptor (beta chain). This entry comes from a study of blood T cell repertoires in COVID-19. Germline values: CDR1 LNHDA, CDR2 SQIVND (reference sequence). The CDR3 contains 16 residues. V dropped 1 base and J dropped 6 bases, with 16 bases sitting between them. A case of COVID-19 had been met by exposed participants within 2 weeks before study entry. Under the authors' procedure: Amplification with reference gene primers provided the estimates of nucleated cell counts. The protocol was immunoSEQ multiplex PCR, while the TCRdb copy is restricted to in-frame clones and leaves out a portion. V, J and clone size are those of that table, while D and trimming were read from the DNA. The sample holds about 250,000 clones, 75% to 90% seen once.

The sequenced sample consisted of PBMCs or T cells enriched from blood (not recorded which). This TCR came from a woman aged 40 to 55 who had been exposed to COVID-19. This chain connects TRBV19 to TRBJ1-5; no definite D call. CDR3 nucleotide sequence: TGTGCCAGTAGTATAGGTCGACCTCCGCGGGGTCAGCCCCAGCATTTT. Its protein product is CASSIGRPPRGQPQHF. The whole variable domain, remainder taken from reference TRBV19 and TRBJ1-5, is DGGITQSPKYLFRKEGQNVTLSCEQNLNHDAMYWYRQDPGQGLRLIYYSQIVNDFQKGDIAEGYSVSREKKESFPLTVTSAQKNPTAFYLCASSIGRPPRGQPQHFGDGTRLSIL.